This TCR beta chain was documented in a study of cytomegalovirus exposure and HLA in healthy donors. The wider study: Assignment to the Caucasian-associated ancestry cluster applied to approximately 80% of the approximately 400 genotyped donors. Study-level points and caveats: Later analysis suggested links between common viral pathogens and several top significant clusters. The availability of immune exposure information extended only to CMV serostatus. Later analysis demonstrated an association between a missense DCLRE1C variant and TCR beta V- and J-gene trimming.

V was clipped by 5 bases and J by 8 bases; unmatched bases: 8. The CDR3 runs 13 residues. The germline gives CDR1 SGHAT, CDR2 FQNNGV. The PCR had 60 Vbeta and 13 Jbeta primers. Here immunoSEQ multiplex PCR was the method, and the copy in TCRdb shows in-frame clones only, minus some. The sample gives over 150,000 clones, roughly 79% of which show up once; approximately 13% is in the top ten. This clone was counted only a few times. Its antigen is currently unknown. The chain couples TRBV11-2 to TRBJ1-2; TRBD1 aligns across 7 bases. The sample comprised PBMCs. This sequence was found in a woman between 45 and 65 years old in good health and CMV-seronegative. CDR3 bases: TGTGCCAGCAGCCCCGACCGGGACAGAGGCTACACCTTC. Translated: CASSPDRDRGYTF.